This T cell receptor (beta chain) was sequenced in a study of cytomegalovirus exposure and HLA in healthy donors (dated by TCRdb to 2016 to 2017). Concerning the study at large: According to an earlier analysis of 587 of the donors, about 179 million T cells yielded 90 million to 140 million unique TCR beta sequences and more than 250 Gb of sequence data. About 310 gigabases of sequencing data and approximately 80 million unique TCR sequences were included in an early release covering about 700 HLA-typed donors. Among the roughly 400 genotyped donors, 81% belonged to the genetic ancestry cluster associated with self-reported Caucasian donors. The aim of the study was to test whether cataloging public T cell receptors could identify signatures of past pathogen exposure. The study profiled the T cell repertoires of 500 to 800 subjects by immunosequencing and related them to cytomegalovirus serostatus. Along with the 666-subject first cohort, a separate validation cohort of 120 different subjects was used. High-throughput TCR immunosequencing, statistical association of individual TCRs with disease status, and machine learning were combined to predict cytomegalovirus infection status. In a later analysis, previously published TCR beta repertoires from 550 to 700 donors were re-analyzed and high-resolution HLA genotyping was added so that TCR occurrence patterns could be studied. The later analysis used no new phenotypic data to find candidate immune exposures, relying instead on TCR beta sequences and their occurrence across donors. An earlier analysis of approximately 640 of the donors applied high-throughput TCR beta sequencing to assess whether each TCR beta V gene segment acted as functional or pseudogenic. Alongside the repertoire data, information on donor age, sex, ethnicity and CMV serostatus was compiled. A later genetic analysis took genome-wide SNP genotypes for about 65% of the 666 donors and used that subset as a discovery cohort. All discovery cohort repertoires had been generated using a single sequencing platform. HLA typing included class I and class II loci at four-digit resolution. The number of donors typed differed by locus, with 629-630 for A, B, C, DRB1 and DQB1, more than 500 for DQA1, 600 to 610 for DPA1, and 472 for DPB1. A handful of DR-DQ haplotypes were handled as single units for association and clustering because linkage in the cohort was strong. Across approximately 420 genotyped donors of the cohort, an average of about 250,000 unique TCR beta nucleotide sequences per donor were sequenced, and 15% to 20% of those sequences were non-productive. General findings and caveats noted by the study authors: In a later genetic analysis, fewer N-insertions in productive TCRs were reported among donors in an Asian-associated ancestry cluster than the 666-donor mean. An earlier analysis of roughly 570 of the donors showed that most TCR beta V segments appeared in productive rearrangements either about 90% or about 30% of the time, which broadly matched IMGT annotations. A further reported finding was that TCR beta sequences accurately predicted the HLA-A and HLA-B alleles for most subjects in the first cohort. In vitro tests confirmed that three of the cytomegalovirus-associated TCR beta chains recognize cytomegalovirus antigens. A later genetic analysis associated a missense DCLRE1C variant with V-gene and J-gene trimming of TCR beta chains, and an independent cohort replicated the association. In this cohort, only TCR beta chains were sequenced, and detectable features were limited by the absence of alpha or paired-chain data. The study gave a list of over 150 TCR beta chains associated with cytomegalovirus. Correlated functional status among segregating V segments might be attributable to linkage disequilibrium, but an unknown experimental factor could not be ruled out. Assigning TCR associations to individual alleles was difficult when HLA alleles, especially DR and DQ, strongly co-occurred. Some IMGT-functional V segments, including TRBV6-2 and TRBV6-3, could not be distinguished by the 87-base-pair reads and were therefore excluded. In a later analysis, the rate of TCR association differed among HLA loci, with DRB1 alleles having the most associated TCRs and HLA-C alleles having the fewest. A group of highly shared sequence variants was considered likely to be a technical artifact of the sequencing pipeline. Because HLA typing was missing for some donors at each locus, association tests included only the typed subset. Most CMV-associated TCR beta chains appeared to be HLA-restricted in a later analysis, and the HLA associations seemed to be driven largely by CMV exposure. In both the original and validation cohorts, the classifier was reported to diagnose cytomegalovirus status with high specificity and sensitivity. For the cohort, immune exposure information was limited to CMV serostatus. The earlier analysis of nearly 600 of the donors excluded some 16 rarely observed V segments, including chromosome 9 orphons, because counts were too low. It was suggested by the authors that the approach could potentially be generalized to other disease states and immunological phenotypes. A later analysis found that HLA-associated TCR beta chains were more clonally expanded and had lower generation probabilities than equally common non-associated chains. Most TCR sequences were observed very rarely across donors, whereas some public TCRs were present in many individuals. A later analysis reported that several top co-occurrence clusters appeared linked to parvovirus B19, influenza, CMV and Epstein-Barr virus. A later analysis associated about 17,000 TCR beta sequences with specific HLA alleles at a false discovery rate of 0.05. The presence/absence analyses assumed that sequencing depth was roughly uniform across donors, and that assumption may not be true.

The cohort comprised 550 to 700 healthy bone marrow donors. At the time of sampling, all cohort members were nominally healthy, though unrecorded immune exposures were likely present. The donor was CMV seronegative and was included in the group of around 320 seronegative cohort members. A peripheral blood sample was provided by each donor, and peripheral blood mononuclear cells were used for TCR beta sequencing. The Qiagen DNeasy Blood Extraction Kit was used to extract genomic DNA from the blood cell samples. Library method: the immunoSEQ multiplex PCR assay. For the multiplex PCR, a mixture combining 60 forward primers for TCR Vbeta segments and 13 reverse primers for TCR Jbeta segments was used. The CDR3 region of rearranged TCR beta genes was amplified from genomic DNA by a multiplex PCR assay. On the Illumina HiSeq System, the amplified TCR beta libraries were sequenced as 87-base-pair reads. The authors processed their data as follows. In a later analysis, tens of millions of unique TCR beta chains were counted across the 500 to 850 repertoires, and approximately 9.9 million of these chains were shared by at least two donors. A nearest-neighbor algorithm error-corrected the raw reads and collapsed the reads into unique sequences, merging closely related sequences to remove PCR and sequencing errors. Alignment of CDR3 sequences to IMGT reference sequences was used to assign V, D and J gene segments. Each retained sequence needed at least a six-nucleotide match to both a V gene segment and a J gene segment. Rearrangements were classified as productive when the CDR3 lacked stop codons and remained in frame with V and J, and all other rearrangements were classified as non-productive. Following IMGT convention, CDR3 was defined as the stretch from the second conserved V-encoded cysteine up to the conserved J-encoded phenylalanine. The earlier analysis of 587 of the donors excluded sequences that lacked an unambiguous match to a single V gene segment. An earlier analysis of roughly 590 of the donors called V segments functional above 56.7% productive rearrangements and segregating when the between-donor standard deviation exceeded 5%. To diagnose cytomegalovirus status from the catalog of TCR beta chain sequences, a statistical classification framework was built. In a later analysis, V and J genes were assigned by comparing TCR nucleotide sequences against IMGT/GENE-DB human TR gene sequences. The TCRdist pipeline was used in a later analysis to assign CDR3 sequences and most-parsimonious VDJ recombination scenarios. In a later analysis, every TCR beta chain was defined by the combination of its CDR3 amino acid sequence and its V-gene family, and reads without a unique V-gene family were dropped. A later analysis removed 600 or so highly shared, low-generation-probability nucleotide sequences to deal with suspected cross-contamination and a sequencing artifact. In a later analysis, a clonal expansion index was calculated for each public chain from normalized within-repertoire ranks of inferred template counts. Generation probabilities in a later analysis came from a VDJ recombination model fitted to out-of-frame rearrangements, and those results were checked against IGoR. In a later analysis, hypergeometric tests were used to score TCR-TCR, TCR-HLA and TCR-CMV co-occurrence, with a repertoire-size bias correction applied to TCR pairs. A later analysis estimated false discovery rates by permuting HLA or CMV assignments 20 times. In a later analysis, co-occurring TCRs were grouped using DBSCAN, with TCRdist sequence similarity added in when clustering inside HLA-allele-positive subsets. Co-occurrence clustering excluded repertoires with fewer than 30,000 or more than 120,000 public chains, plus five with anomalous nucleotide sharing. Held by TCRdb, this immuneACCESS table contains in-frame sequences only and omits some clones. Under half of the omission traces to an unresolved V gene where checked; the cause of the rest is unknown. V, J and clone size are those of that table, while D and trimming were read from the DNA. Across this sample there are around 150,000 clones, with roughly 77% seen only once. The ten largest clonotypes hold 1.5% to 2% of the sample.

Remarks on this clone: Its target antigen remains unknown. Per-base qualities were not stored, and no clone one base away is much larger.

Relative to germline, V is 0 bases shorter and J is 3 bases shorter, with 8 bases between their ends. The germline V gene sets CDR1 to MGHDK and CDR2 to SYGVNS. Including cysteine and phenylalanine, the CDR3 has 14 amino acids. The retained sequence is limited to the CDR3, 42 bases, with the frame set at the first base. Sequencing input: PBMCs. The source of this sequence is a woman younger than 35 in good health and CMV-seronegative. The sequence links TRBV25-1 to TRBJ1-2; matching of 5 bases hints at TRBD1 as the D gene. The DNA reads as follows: TGTGCCAGCAGTGAATACGGCAGGGACTATGGCTACACCTTC. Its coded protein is CASSEYGRDYGYTF.